This T cell receptor (beta chain) was sequenced in a study of T-cell reconstitution after alpha-beta-depleted transplantation in children. Findings of the study overall: One year post-transplant, T-cell counts and diversity were largely derived from T cells produced anew. At around two months after transplant, the alpha-beta T cells were reportedly derived from several hundred expanded clones that came from non-depleted graft cells.

Looked up from germline, CDR1 is MDHEN and CDR2 is SYDVKM. V was pared by 7 bases and J by 4 bases, with 9 bases of the junction left unmatched. CDR3 length: 14 residues. The library targeted TCRbeta and was prepared with unique molecular identifiers. Using its own MiXCR run on the PCR reads, TCRdb lists one record per CDR3 protein. Among about 440,000 distinct CDR3 sequences listed, around two fifths were seen once. This clonotype has a handful of counts. Its cognate antigen is unknown. This clonotype was obtained from a girl aged 2 to 9 with aplastic anemia, due to receive a stem cell transplant. The chain is built from TRBV28 and TRBJ1-2; the match to TRBD1 covers 7 bases. The sample consisted of PBMCs, taken before TCRalphabeta/CD19-depleted stem cell transplant. CDR3 nucleotides: TGTGCCAGCACCCTAGGGGGCGACAGCTATGGCTACACCTTC. It is translated as CASTLGGDSYGYTF.